The 20 T cell receptor beta chains listed next were all sequenced from one sample in a study of shared clonotypes between healthy human individuals. The naive CD8 fraction comprised CD45RO-negative cells positively selected for CCR7 and excluded terminally differentiated effector memory CD45RA+ cells. Produced via immunoSEQ multiplex PCR; TCRdb's table is partial and in-frame only. This sample has roughly 2,000,000 clones, with 93% found just once. Material: naive CD8+ T cells from PBMCs. The receptors stem from a man aged 18-30 years in good health. Some clones in this sample may be carry-over from other donors' samples.

CDR3 amino acids: CASSPRTGAEGEKLFF. The DNA for the CDR3 is TGTGCCAGCAGCCCCCGGACAGGCGCAGAGGGAGAAAAACTGTTTTTT. V is TRBV11-2 and J is TRBJ1-4; 7 nucleotides align to TRBD1. The CDR3 runs to 16 residues. Per germline, CDR1 SGHAT and CDR2 FQNNGV. Trimming took 5 bases from V and 8 from J; bases not matched to a gene: 14.

The chain is built from TRBV7-2 and TRBJ2-7; 11 bases are shared with TRBD2. The V gene end was trimmed by 0 bases and the J gene end by 3 bases; junction bases not matched to a gene: 4. In germline, CDR1 is SGHTA, CDR2 FQGNSA. The CDR3 totals 16 residues. Here the CDR3 DNA reads TGTGCCAGCAGCTTAGCGGGTAGCGGGAGGGGCTACGAGCAGTACTTC. This gives the protein CASSLAGSGRGYEQYF.

This sequence joins TRBV7-8 and TRBJ2-1; D ambiguous. The CDR3 sequence is 15 residues long. Germline V CDR1 and CDR2: SGHVS, FQNEAQ. V lost 3 bases and J 2 bases, leaving 11 bases between the germline ends. The CDR3 DNA sequence: TGTGCCAGCAGCTTGATAGCAAACCCCTACAATGAGCAGTTCTTC. Amino acid sequence: CASSLIANPYNEQFF.

V is TRBV28 and J is TRBJ1-2; maybe TRBD1 (5 bases). From germline, CDR1 is MDHEN and CDR2 SYDVKM. CDR3 size: 13 residues. V was clipped by 2 bases and J by 5 bases, with 9 bases between them. The CDR3, as DNA: TGTGCCAGCAGTTTAGGCAGGGATTATGGCTACACCTTC. Amino acids: CASSLGRDYGYTF.

The chain has TRBV27 and TRBJ2-3; 8 bases agree with TRBD2. V lost 2 bases and J lost 6; bases outside the gene matches: 10. From germline, CDR1 is MNHEY and CDR2 SMNVEV (reference sequence). The CDR3 spans 16 residues. The CDR3 reads CASSLEAGVSVDTQYF. CDR3 nucleotides: TGTGCCAGCAGTTTAGAAGCGGGAGTTAGCGTCGATACGCAGTATTTT.

V usage is TRBV9 and J usage is TRBJ2-1, with unresolved D. Trimming shortened V by 0 bases and J by 8 bases, and 12 bases separated the two germline ends. There are 14 residues in the CDR3. CDR1 is SGDLS and CDR2 is YYNGEE in the germline V gene. The CDR3 DNA is TGTGCCAGCAGCGTAGCCCGATCAATGGATGAGCAGTTCTTC. It encodes CASSVARSMDEQFF.

The V call is TRBV15, the J call TRBJ1-2; TRBD1 is a possible D gene (5 bases). V lost 4 bases, J lost 2 bases, and 8 bases lay in between. The CDR3 runs 13 residues. Germline values: CDR1 LNHNV, CDR2 YYDKDF (reference sequence). The CDR3 protein is CATSTTANYGYTF. In DNA, the CDR3 is TGTGCCACCAGCACGACAGCCAACTATGGCTACACCTTC.

V and J are TRBV15 and TRBJ2-7; D gene uncertain. Per the germline V gene, CDR1 is LNHNV and CDR2 is YYDKDF (reference sequence). This CDR3 has 13 residues. Between the trimmed V and J ends, which lost 6 bases and 3 bases, there was a span of 12 bases. The DNA for the CDR3 is TGTGCCACCAGTCTGGGCCCAAGCTACGAGCAGTACTTC. Translation gives CATSLGPSYEQYF.

This clone was seen more than once but under ten times. This CDR3 is also generated by other DNA sequences in the sample. V and J are TRBV9 and TRBJ2-1; D gene unclear. Germline V gene sequence: CDR1 SGDLS, CDR2 YYNGEE. V dropped 0 bases and J dropped 7 bases, with 2 bases sitting between them. The CDR3 consists of 11 residues. CDR3 amino acids: CASSVDNEQFF. CDR3 DNA: TGTGCCAGCAGCGTAGATAATGAGCAGTTCTTC.

The chain links TRBV5-5 to TRBJ2-3; TRBD2 aligns across 7 bases. V shed 7 bases, J shed 6 bases, and the junction held 11 bases outside the gene matches. Germline V CDR1 and CDR2: SGHKS, YYEKEE (reference sequence). This CDR3 contains 14 residues. The chain's CDR3 is CASGTWTSSDTQYF. CDR3 DNA: TGTGCCAGCGGCACCTGGACTAGTTCGGATACGCAGTATTTT.

The V and J genes are TRBV19 and TRBJ2-1; D might be TRBD1 (6 bases). CDR1 and CDR2 (germline): LNHDA, SQIVND (reference sequence). V was pared by 5 bases and J by 0 bases, with 11 bases between. The CDR3 loop spans 15 amino acids. Written as DNA, the CDR3 is TGTGCCAGTAGTTTAACAGGGAGCTCCTACAATGAGCAGTTCTTC. Encoded protein: CASSLTGSSYNEQFF.

The CDR3 region is CASSLTRTGIGGYTF. The CDR3 bases are TGTGCCAGCAGCTTGACCCGGACAGGAATAGGGGGCTACACCTTC. The J gene is TRBJ1-2, the V gene TRBV28; 7 nucleotides agree with TRBD1. The CDR3 is 15 amino acids. Germline V gene data show CDR1 as MDHEN and CDR2 as SYDVKM. The junction had 15 bases not matched to a gene; V was cut back by 6 bases and J by 8 bases.

V is TRBV14 and J is TRBJ2-1; 8 bases agree with TRBD2. Germline V gene lookup returns CDR1 SGHDN and CDR2 FVKESK. The CDR3 is 23 amino acids. The V gene end was trimmed by 1 base and the J gene end by 3 bases; junction bases not matched to a gene: 26. The CDR3 DNA reads TGTGCCAGCAGCCAAGCGTATAAAAGAGCGTCTAGCGGGTTCCCATGGCTCTACAATGAGCAGTTCTTC. Translation: CASSQAYKRASSGFPWLYNEQFF.

In the case of this clone: Other nucleotide sequences in the sample specify the same CDR3. The V call is TRBV7-9, the J call TRBJ2-1; D unclear. This CDR3 is built from 12 residues. Germline V gene sequence: CDR1 SEHNR, CDR2 FQNEAQ (reference sequence). Trimming left V 4 bases short and J 5 bases short, with 6 bases between. As DNA, the CDR3 is TGTGCCAGCAGCTCTGGGGACAATGAGCAGTTCTTC. Translated, it gives CASSSGDNEQFF.

The chain has TRBV11-2 and TRBJ2-1, with 9 bases that match TRBD2. From germline, CDR1 is SGHAT and CDR2 FQNNGV. CDR3 length: 15 amino acids. V lost 4 bases to trimming and J lost 2 bases; unmatched junction nucleotides: 3. The chain's CDR3 is CASSSGTSPYNEQFF. The CDR3 DNA sequence: TGTGCCAGCAGCTCCGGGACTAGCCCCTACAATGAGCAGTTCTTC.

This chain links TRBV28 with TRBJ1-4; no clear D gene. V was cut by 5 bases and J by 3 bases, with 1 base left in between. The CDR3 runs 11 residues. Germline CDR1 MDHEN, CDR2 SYDVKM. This chain's CDR3 is CASSANEKLFF. CDR3 sequence (DNA): TGTGCCAGCAGTGCTAATGAAAAACTGTTTTTT.

The chain uses TRBV5-6 and TRBJ2-2, with D possibly matching TRBD1 (5 bases). Trimming stripped 4 bases from V and 0 bases from J, with 10 bases between. Germline-derived CDR1 and CDR2 are SGHDT and YYEEEE. This CDR3 is 15 amino acids long. The CDR3: CASSPKTANTGELFF. CDR3 bases: TGTGCCAGCAGCCCCAAGACAGCGAACACCGGGGAGCTGTTTTTT.

The sample holds one count of this clone. The chain has TRBV19 and TRBJ1-5; a possible D gene is TRBD1 (5 bases). V dropped 3 bases and J dropped 2 bases, with 11 bases sitting between them. The CDR3 has 15 residues. Germline V lookup: CDR1 LNHDA, CDR2 SQIVND (reference sequence). CDR3 coding DNA: TGTGCCAGTAGTATTCAGGGAAGCGGCAATCAGCCCCAGCATTTT. Translation gives CASSIQGSGNQPQHF.

The gene calls are TRBV12-5 and TRBJ2-7; TRBD1 matches at 9 bases. This CDR3 spans 15 amino acids. V shed 3 bases, J shed 5 bases, and the junction held 8 bases outside the gene matches. Germline CDR1 LGHNT, CDR2 FRNRAP. The CDR3 bases are TGTGCTAGTGGTTTCACCGGGACAGGGCGACACGAGCAGTACTTC. It specifies CASGFTGTGRHEQYF.

This chain connects TRBV27 to TRBJ2-2, with 9 bases aligning to TRBD1. CDR1 and CDR2 (germline): MNHEY, SMNVEV (reference sequence). The V segment lost 5 bases and the J segment 7 bases; nucleotides outside the gene matches: 8. This CDR3 region has 15 residues. This CDR3 is CASSNPQGAGGELFF. The DNA of the CDR3 is TGTGCCAGCAGTAACCCACAGGGGGCTGGCGGGGAGCTGTTTTTT.